Below are 14 T cell receptor beta chains sequenced from a single sample in a study of blood T cell repertoires in COVID-19. TCRdb's copy holds only in-frame clones and misses some; the assay was immunoSEQ multiplex PCR. The sample carries under 300,000 clones, around 83% recorded once. Specimen: peripheral blood. These receptors were obtained from an elderly man with acute or convalescent COVID-19.

This clone was seen a handful of times. This sequence joins TRBV4-2 and TRBJ2-1; D ambiguous. Germline CDR1 is LGHNA and CDR2 is YNFKEQ. The CDR3 loop spans 14 amino acids. V shed 1 base and J shed 2 bases, with 6 bases lying between them. The CDR3 DNA follows: TGTGCCAGCAGCCAAGTGCTAGCCTACAATGAGCAGTTCTTC. This codes for CASSQVLAYNEQFF.

The chain couples TRBV19 to TRBJ1-6; tentative D call: TRBD1 (5 bases). CDR3 length: 15 residues. Germline V CDR1 and CDR2: LNHDA, SQIVND (reference sequence). V lost 6 bases to trimming and J lost 14 bases, with 23 bases between them. The DNA for the CDR3 is TGTGCCAGTAGACCTAGGGCAGAACAGGTGACGACCCTCCACTTT. It yields the protein CASRPRAEQVTTLHF.

Notes on this clone: This specimen includes other DNA sequences encoding the same CDR3. The V gene is TRBV30, the J gene TRBJ2-3; TRBD2 is a possible D gene (5 bases). The CDR3 has 11 amino acids. The V end was cut by 2 bases, the J end by 6 bases, with 6 bases between. CDR1 GTSNPN and CDR2 SVGIG come from the germline V gene (reference sequence). In nucleotides, the CDR3 is TGTGCCTGGAGTAGCGGCGATACGCAGTATTTT. It codes for CAWSSGDTQYF.

This chain uses TRBV5-1 with TRBJ2-2; TRBD2 is a possible D gene (6 bases). V was cut by 5 bases and J by 4 bases, with 21 bases left in between. The CDR3 runs 17 residues. Per germline, CDR1 SGHRS and CDR2 YFSETQ. The CDR3 DNA is TGCGCCAGCAGACCGGGACTTACGCCTCGAGGCACCGGGGAGCTGTTTTTT. Protein sequence: CASRPGLTPRGTGELFF.

The chain links TRBV3-1 (or the pseudogene TRBV3-2) to TRBJ2-3, with 11 bases lining up with TRBD2. The CDR3 length is 16 residues. V dropped 4 bases and J dropped 2; count of bases not matched to a gene: 5. Germline V lookup: CDR1 LGHDT, CDR2 YNNKEL (reference sequence). The CDR3 sequence: CASSLSSGRLTDTQYF. CDR3 nucleotides: TGTGCCAGCAGCCTATCTAGCGGGAGGCTCACAGATACGCAGTATTTT.

The chain combines TRBV7-3 with TRBJ1-2; no reliable D call. V was cut by 2 bases and J by 2 bases, with 18 bases left in between. Germline CDR1 is SGHTA and CDR2 is FQGTGA. This CDR3 is 17 amino acids long. The CDR3 sequence: CASSLSGGLTLNYGYTF. The DNA of the CDR3 is TGTGCCAGCAGCTTATCGGGAGGCCTTACTTTAAACTATGGCTACACCTTC.

V usage is TRBV5-1 and J usage is TRBJ1-6; the D is unclear. Per the germline V gene, CDR1 is SGHRS and CDR2 is YFSETQ. Trimming took 4 bases from V and 7 from J, leaving 3 bases between them. The CDR3 is made up of 11 amino acids. The CDR3 DNA reads as TGCGCCAGCAGCGAGAATTCACCCCTCCACTTT. Protein product: CASSENSPLHF.

The chain joins TRBV5-1 to TRBJ1-1, with 7 bases that match TRBD1. V lost 3 bases and J lost 0; bases outside the gene matches: 2. The CDR3 length is 14 residues. Germline V gene lookup returns CDR1 SGHRS and CDR2 YFSETQ. The CDR3 region is CASSSGQMNTEAFF. The CDR3 DNA is TGCGCCAGCAGCTCGGGACAGATGAACACTGAAGCTTTCTTT.

This sequence joins TRBV7-6 and TRBJ2-5, with 11 bases lining up with TRBD2. V was clipped by 1 base and J by 1 base; unmatched bases: 8. CDR1 and CDR2 (germline): SGHVS, FNYEAQ. The CDR3 runs to 18 residues. CDR3 in amino acids: CASSLGVPGLAAQETQYF. The CDR3, as DNA: TGTGCCAGCAGCTTAGGGGTTCCGGGACTAGCGGCCCAAGAGACCCAGTACTTC.

The chain employs TRBV4-1 and TRBJ2-3, with 7 nucleotides matching TRBD2. With 4 bases clipped from V and 2 bases from J, the junction kept 9 bases outside the gene matches. The CDR3 runs 16 residues. Germline V gene lookup returns CDR1 MGHRA and CDR2 YSYEKL. CDR3 loop: CASSPIGGGTTDTQYF. The CDR3 bases are TGCGCCAGCAGCCCTATTGGGGGGGGGACCACAGATACGCAGTATTTT.

The chain has TRBV28 and TRBJ1-2, with D possibly TRBD1 on 6 matching bases. Trimming shortened V by 7 bases and J by 1 base, and 22 bases separated the two germline ends. CDR3 size: 17 residues. CDR1 and CDR2 from the germline V gene are MDHEN and SYDVKM. The CDR3 is CASILGGGGAFNYGYTF. CDR3 DNA: TGTGCCAGCATCCTGGGCGGGGGCGGCGCATTTAACTATGGCTACACCTTC.

This clone was detected once. The genes are TRBV28 and TRBJ2-2; 8 positions agree with TRBD1. Looked up from germline, CDR1 is MDHEN and CDR2 is SYDVKM. The J segment lost 6 bases and the V segment lost 6 bases, leaving 9 bases of the junction unmatched. This CDR3 is built from 15 residues. The CDR3 DNA sequence: TGTGCCAGCAGCCCGACAGGGGTATACGCCGGGGAGCTGTTTTTT. Translating gives CASSPTGVYAGELFF. The whole variable domain, filled in from reference TRBV28 and TRBJ2-2, reads DVKVTQSSRYLVKRTGEKVFLECVQDMDHENMFWYRQDPGLGLRLIYFSYDVKMKEKGDIPEGYSVSREKKERFSLILESASTNQTSMYLCASSPTGVYAGELFFGEGSRLTVL.

This chain connects TRBV11-2 to TRBJ2-1, with D maybe TRBD1 (6 bases). With 6 bases removed from V and 6 bases from J, the gap between germline ends came to 12 bases. Per the germline V gene, CDR1 is SGHAT and CDR2 is FQNNGV. The CDR3 contains 13 residues. CDR3 nucleotide sequence: TGTGCCAGCAGTAATAACAGGGTCAATGAGCAGTTCTTC. This gives the protein CASSNNRVNEQFF.

This clone was seen a single time. The gene calls are TRBV29-1 and TRBJ2-2; D is ambiguous. Per the germline V gene, CDR1 is SQVTM and CDR2 is ANQGSEA. CDR3 length: 13 amino acids. The V and J ends lost 4 bases and 3 bases respectively, with 9 bases between them. CDR3 nucleotide sequence: TGCAGCGTTGTATCCACTTACACCGGGGAGCTGTTTTTT. It yields the protein CSVVSTYTGELFF.